The rows below give T cell receptor beta chains drawn from one sample of a study of preoperative IRX-2 immunotherapy in early breast cancer. Measured with immunoSEQ multiplex PCR; TCRdb has only the in-frame clones, and not every one. The sample includes some 99,000 clones, 86% of them seen just once. The source was tumor tissue, collected after IRX-2 immunotherapy. Every receptor here comes from a human donor with breast cancer. The CDR3 runs from the conserved cysteine through the conserved F or W. A D gene is named only where the DNA matches it firmly. Only part of the rows carry a size: once, few, many, or a class if the clone is expanded.

j_call v_call clone_size d_call cdr3_aa cdr3_nt
TRBJ1-2 TRBV28 . . CASSFRDGGRYGYTF TGTGCCAGCAGTTTCCGGGACGGTGGACGTTATGGCTACACCTTC
TRBJ2-3 TRBV9 . TRBD1 CASSGGQTSTDTQYF TGTGCCAGCAGCGGGGGACAGACTAGCACAGATACGCAGTATTTT
TRBJ2-7 TRBV10-3 . . CAISESVRGVGSYEQYF TGTGCCATCAGTGAGTCGGTCAGAGGTGTAGGGTCCTACGAGCAGTACTTC
TRBJ2-5 TRBV14 . . CASSRILGETQYF TGTGCCAGCAGCCGCATCCTCGGGGAGACCCAGTACTTC
TRBJ1-4 TRBV30 . . CALGGTGKNEKLFF TGTGCCTTGGGTGGGACGGGAAAAAATGAAAAACTGTTTTTT
TRBJ2-7 TRBV18 . . CASSSQKQGYEQYF TGTGCCAGCTCATCCCAAAAACAGGGCTACGAGCAGTACTTC
TRBJ2-7 TRBV6-8 . TRBD1 CASTLWTGNYEQYF TGTGCCAGCACCCTCTGGACAGGGAACTACGAGCAGTACTTC
TRBJ2-7 TRBV2 . . CASSTYAGPRGQYF TGTGCCAGCAGTACCTACGCGGGTCCCCGAGGGCAGTACTTC
TRBJ1-4 TRBV30 . . CAWSVDNEKLFF TGTGCCTGGAGTGTGGATAATGAAAAACTGTTTTTT
TRBJ1-1 TRBV10-3 once . CAISESREGTEAFF TGTGCCATCAGTGAGTCGAGAGAGGGCACTGAAGCTTTCTTT
TRBJ1-4 TRBV5-1 . . CASSLGQGNEKLFF TGCGCCAGCAGCTTGGGCCAGGGTAATGAAAAACTGTTTTTT
TRBJ2-1 TRBV6-8 . TRBD1 CASRPGTVNEQFF TGTGCCAGCAGACCCGGGACAGTCAATGAGCAGTTCTTC
TRBJ2-3 TRBV5-1 . . CASSSAYSPTDTQYF TGCGCCAGCAGCTCAGCTTATTCTCCCACAGATACGCAGTATTTT
TRBJ1-2 TRBV6-8 . . CASSFTQGFYGYTF TGTGCCAGCAGTTTTACACAGGGTTTCTATGGCTACACCTTC
TRBJ1-4 TRBV28 . . CASGGLRTTNEKLFF TGTGCCAGCGGAGGACTCAGAACAACTAATGAAAAACTGTTTTTT
TRBJ2-1 TRBV19 . TRBD2 CASSTGTSGRGTEQFF TGTGCCAGTAGTACGGGGACTAGCGGGAGGGGCACTGAGCAGTTCTTC
TRBJ2-1 TRBV28 . TRBD1 CASQTGGNEQFF TGTGCCAGCCAAACAGGGGGGAATGAGCAGTTCTTC
TRBJ2-1 TRBV5-1 . TRBD2 CASSLLSGSSYNEQFF TGCGCCAGCAGCTTGTTGAGCGGGAGCTCCTACAATGAGCAGTTCTTC
TRBJ2-6 TRBV30 once . CAWSVEGANVLTF TGTGCCTGGAGTGTCGAAGGGGCCAACGTCCTGACTTTC
TRBJ1-1 TRBV18 . . CASSQGGNTEAFF TGTGCCAGCTCACAGGGGGGGAACACTGAAGCTTTCTTT
TRBJ1-1 TRBV6-8 . TRBD1 CASSRDRGHEAFF TGTGCCAGCAGCCGCGACAGGGGGCATGAAGCTTTCTTT
TRBJ1-1 TRBV29-1 . . CSVRDIVNTEVFF TGCAGCGTACGGGACATAGTGAACACTGAAGTTTTCTTT
TRBJ2-2 TRBV18 . . CASSPFSSFESGELFF TGTGCCAGCTCACCATTTAGCTCTTTCGAGTCCGGGGAGCTGTTTTTT
TRBJ1-2 TRBV30 . . CAWGTGNYGYTF TGTGCCTGGGGTACAGGGAACTATGGCTACACCTTC
TRBJ2-2 TRBV18 few . CASSPPTRTGELFF TGTGCCAGCTCACCCCCGACCCGGACCGGGGAGCTGTTTTTT
TRBJ1-5 TRBV11-3 . . CASSLNDQNQPQHF TGTGCCAGCAGCTTAAACGACCAAAATCAGCCCCAGCATTTT
TRBJ1-6 TRBV1 . . CASSQEVQGASYNSPLHF TGCGCCAGCAGCCAAGAGGTACAGGGGGCTTCCTATAATTCACCCCTCCACTTT
TRBJ1-1 TRBV5-1 . TRBD1 CASSPTGTGNTEAFF TGCGCCAGCAGCCCGACCGGGACAGGTAACACTGAAGCTTTCTTT
TRBJ2-5 TRBV30 . TRBD1 CAWSTGQGLGETQYF TGTGCCTGGAGTACCGGACAGGGCCTAGGGGAGACCCAGTACTTC
TRBJ2-1 TRBV30 . . CAWSVSGGLGEQFF TGTGCCTGGAGTGTAAGCGGCGGCCTTGGTGAGCAGTTCTTC
TRBJ1-2 TRBV7-8 . . CASSLTDSYGYTF TGTGCCAGCAGCCTGACGGACTCGTATGGCTACACCTTC
TRBJ2-7 TRBV6-8 . TRBD1 CASRDRVHSEQYF TGTGCCAGCAGGGACAGGGTTCATAGTGAGCAGTACTTC
TRBJ1-4 TRBV5-8 . . CASHSGPYEKLFF TGTGCCAGCCATTCTGGGCCATATGAAAAACTGTTTTTT
TRBJ1-2 TRBV19 . TRBD1 CASSPAQGGYGYTF TGTGCCAGTAGCCCGGCCCAGGGGGGATATGGCTACACCTTC
TRBJ2-3 TRBV6-8 . TRBD1 CASSIGTGSTDTQYF TGTGCCAGCAGTATAGGGACAGGGAGCACAGATACGCAGTATTTT
TRBJ1-6 TRBV19 . TRBD1 CASSIASGQGSNSPLHF TGTGCCAGTAGTATAGCCTCGGGACAGGGGAGCAATTCACCCCTCCACTTT
TRBJ1-1 TRBV5-1 few . CASSLGQPNTEAFF TGCGCCAGCAGCTTGGGACAGCCGAACACTGAAGCTTTCTTT
TRBJ2-2 TRBV5-1 . . CASSFIDSTGELFF TGCGCCAGCAGCTTCATAGATAGCACCGGGGAGCTGTTTTTT
TRBJ2-7 TRBV28 few TRBD1 CASSSQQGSYEQYF TGTGCCAGCAGTTCCCAACAGGGGTCCTACGAGCAGTACTTC
TRBJ1-1 TRBV18 . TRBD1 CASSLKGQGNTEAFF TGTGCCAGCTCACTTAAAGGACAGGGGAACACTGAAGCTTTCTTT
TRBJ2-7 TRBV6-8 . . CASWQARGLTYEQYF TGTGCCAGCTGGCAAGCACGGGGCCTCACCTACGAGCAGTACTTC
TRBJ2-1 TRBV28 . TRBD1 CASSFSQGAQYEQFF TGTGCCAGCAGTTTTTCCCAGGGGGCGCAGTATGAGCAGTTCTTC
TRBJ1-1 TRBV6-8 . TRBD1 CASSYGDRVGTEAFF TGTGCCAGCAGTTACGGGGACAGGGTAGGCACTGAAGCTTTCTTT
TRBJ2-2 TRBV28 . . CASRTKTRLTGELFF TGTGCCAGCAGAACAAAGACCCGCTTGACCGGGGAGCTGTTTTTT
TRBJ1-2 TRBV7-1 few . CASSMGHNYGYTF TGTGCCAGCAGCATGGGACATAACTATGGCTACACCTTC
TRBJ2-2 TRBV30 once . CAWSAHTGELFF TGTGCCTGGAGTGCACACACCGGGGAGCTGTTTTTT
TRBJ1-2 TRBV6-8 . . CASTNSVNYGYTF TGTGCCAGCACCAACAGCGTTAACTATGGCTACACCTTC
TRBJ2-5 TRBV12-5 . . CASGLKSPFAQVGDGAETQYF TGTGCTAGTGGCCTAAAATCTCCTTTTGCCCAGGTGGGGGATGGGGCGGAGACCCAGTACTTC
TRBJ1-1 TRBV28 . . CASRSSGGLYKAGAFF TGTGCCAGCAGATCTTCCGGGGGCTTATATAAAGCAGGAGCTTTCTTT
TRBJ2-1 TRBV11-3 once . CASSLGADGINEQFF TGTGCCAGCAGCTTGGGAGCGGACGGTATCAATGAGCAGTTCTTC
TRBJ2-7 TRBV6-8 once . CASSYRTAGEQYF TGTGCCAGCAGTTACCGTACCGCGGGCGAGCAGTACTTC
TRBJ1-3 TRBV28 once TRBD1 CASSLWDRGPLSGNTIYF TGTGCCAGCAGTTTATGGGACAGGGGGCCCCTCTCTGGAAACACCATATATTTT
TRBJ1-5 TRBV30 . . CAWSVEGLQPQHF TGTGCCTGGAGTGTAGAGGGGCTTCAGCCCCAGCATTTT
TRBJ1-4 TRBV6-8 few TRBD1 CASRRGDSRDNEKLFF TGTGCCAGCAGGCGTGGGGACAGTAGGGATAATGAAAAACTGTTTTTT
TRBJ1-5 TRBV19 . . CASSYGNQPQHF TGTGCCAGTAGTTATGGGAATCAGCCCCAGCATTTT
TRBJ2-1 TRBV18 . TRBD2 CASSPPGLAGGYEQFF TGTGCCAGCTCACCTCCGGGACTAGCGGGAGGGTACGAGCAGTTCTTC